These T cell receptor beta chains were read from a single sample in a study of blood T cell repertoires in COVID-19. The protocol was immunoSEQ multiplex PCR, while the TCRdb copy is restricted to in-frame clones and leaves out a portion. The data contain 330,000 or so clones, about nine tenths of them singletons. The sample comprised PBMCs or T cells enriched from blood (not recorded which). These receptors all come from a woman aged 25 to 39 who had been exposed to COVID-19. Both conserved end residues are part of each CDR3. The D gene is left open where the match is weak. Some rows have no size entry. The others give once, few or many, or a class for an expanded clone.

TGTGCCAGCAGCCCTCTTCCCCGGGGTAACACCGGGGAGCTGTTTTTT CASSPLPRGNTGELFF - - TRBJ2-2 TRBV21-1
TGCGCCAGCAGTCGGGGTAGCGGGAAGTCGGTTTTGTCAGATACGCAGTATTTT CASSRGSGKSVLSDTQYF - TRBD2 TRBJ2-3 TRBV10-1
TGTGCCAGCAGTTCGCCGGATCAGCCCCAGCATTTT CASSSPDQPQHF - - TRBJ1-5 TRBV12-3/TRBV12-4
TGTGCCAGCAGCTCTTTAGGATCGACAGGGCAACACGAGCAGTACTTC CASSSLGSTGQHEQYF once TRBD1 TRBJ2-7 TRBV5-8
TGTGCCAGCAGTTACAGGCAGGGGGCTAGCACAGATACGCAGTATTTT CASSYRQGASTDTQYF - TRBD1 TRBJ2-3 TRBV6-5
TGCGCCAGCAGTGAGGGACAGGGGCTCACCGAGCAGTACTTC CASSEGQGLTEQYF - TRBD1 TRBJ2-7 TRBV10-1
TGTGCCAGCACTACAGGGGAAGACGAGCAGTACTTC CASTTGEDEQYF - TRBD1 TRBJ2-7 TRBV28
TGTGCCAGCAGCCAGGGACTAGCGGGAGGGCCGGGTAAGGAGACCCAGTACTTC CASSQGLAGGPGKETQYF - TRBD2 TRBJ2-5 TRBV2
TGCGCCAGCAGCTCAGGACTAGCGGGGGGCTCGGCGGATACGCAGTATTTT CASSSGLAGGSADTQYF - TRBD2 TRBJ2-3 TRBV5-1
TGTGCCAGCAGCTTAGAGGAGGTAGCTAACTATGGCTACACCTTC CASSLEEVANYGYTF once - TRBJ1-2 TRBV7-9
TGTGCCAGCAGCTTGAGAAAGACTAGCGGGCCCCGTGGCACAGATACGCAGTATTTT CASSLRKTSGPRGTDTQYF - TRBD2 TRBJ2-3 TRBV5-7
TGTGCCAGCACCTTCTCGGGGGGCTATGGCTACACCTTC CASTFSGGYGYTF once - TRBJ1-2 TRBV27
TGTGCCAGCAGTTCCCATGGACAGGGGACCTACGAGCAGTACTTC CASSSHGQGTYEQYF - TRBD1 TRBJ2-7 TRBV27
TGTGCCAGCAGGCCTCCCGGGACAGGGGCTGGAGGGGGCTACACCTTC CASRPPGTGAGGGYTF - TRBD1 TRBJ1-2 TRBV27
TGTGCCTGGGGCCCGGGAAATCAGCCCCAGCATTTT CAWGPGNQPQHF once - TRBJ1-5 TRBV30
TGTGCCAGCAGCGTCGGACTAGCGGGAGGCACCGGGGAGCTGTTTTTT CASSVGLAGGTGELFF - TRBD2 TRBJ2-2 TRBV11-2
TGTGCCAGCAGGGACTGGCAAAATCCCGATGCGCAGTATTTT CASRDWQNPDAQYF - - TRBJ2-3 TRBV6-5
TGTGCCACCAGTGACCCGTCCGGGACAGGGAGCTACAATGAGCAGTTCTTC CATSDPSGTGSYNEQFF - TRBD1 TRBJ2-1 TRBV24-1
TGCGCCAGCATGGCGGCCGCAGCAACAAATTCACCCCTCCACTTT CASMAAAATNSPLHF - - TRBJ1-6 TRBV5-1
TGTGCCAGCAGCGCTACAGGGGGGTCAGATACGCAGTATTTT CASSATGGSDTQYF - - TRBJ2-3 TRBV12-1
TGTGCCAGCAGTTACGATGGTCAGGGGGATGGAAGCTACACCTTC CASSYDGQGDGSYTF - TRBD1 TRBJ1-2 TRBV6-5
TGTGCCAGCAGTCCCGAAGGGGCGGGAGTATACAATGAGCAGTTCTTC CASSPEGAGVYNEQFF - TRBD2 TRBJ2-1 TRBV28
TGTGCCAGCAACACAGGGCTAAATGAAAAACTGTTTTTT CASNTGLNEKLFF - - TRBJ1-4 TRBV2
TGTGCCAGCAGTGAACAGGGTTTCGATGGCTACACCTTC CASSEQGFDGYTF once - TRBJ1-2 TRBV25-1
TGCGCCAGCAGCTTGGTACTCAGGACAGAAAAAAATGAAAAACTGTTTTTT CASSLVLRTEKNEKLFF - - TRBJ1-4 TRBV5-1
TGCGCCAGCAGCTGGGGACAGGGGAGGCAAAATTCACCCCTCCACTTT CASSWGQGRQNSPLHF - TRBD1 TRBJ1-6 TRBV5-1
TGCAGTGCTTCTGTAGCAGCCGAGCAGTACTTC CSASVAAEQYF - - TRBJ2-7 TRBV20-1
TGTGCCAGCTCACCGGGACAGGTCGACACCGGGGAGCTGTTTTTT CASSPGQVDTGELFF - TRBD1 TRBJ2-2 TRBV18
TGCAGTGCTCCTCTACAGGATACGCAGTATTTT CSAPLQDTQYF once - TRBJ2-3 TRBV20-1
TGTGCCAGCAGCTTGCAACAGGTGAACTCCTACGAGCAGTACTTC CASSLQQVNSYEQYF - - TRBJ2-7 TRBV7-9
TGTGCCAGCCGACCCGTGACAGGGGCGTCCTACGAGCAGTACTTC CASRPVTGASYEQYF - TRBD1 TRBJ2-7 TRBV6-5
TGTGCCAGCAGCACCCAGACAGGCTCCCTCGATCAAAAACTGTTTTTT CASSTQTGSLDQKLFF - - TRBJ1-4 TRBV7-9
TGTGCCAGCAGTCAGAACAGACAGGGGGGGAATGGCTACACCTTC CASSQNRQGGNGYTF few TRBD1 TRBJ1-2 TRBV6-5
TGTGCCAGCAGCTCGAGGCCCCCTGGAAGGATCACCGGGGAGCTGTTTTTT CASSSRPPGRITGELFF once - TRBJ2-2 TRBV7-9
TGTGCCAGCAGTCCCCGACAGGGGGCCGGCTATGGCTACACCTTC CASSPRQGAGYGYTF once TRBD1 TRBJ1-2 TRBV6-5
TGTGCCAGCAGCTTAGCGCTCGGGGGTGAAGCTTTCTTT CASSLALGGEAFF - - TRBJ1-1 TRBV7-8
TGTGCCAGTAGTATAGATGGCCGGGACTGGGGCAATGAGCAGTTCTTC CASSIDGRDWGNEQFF - - TRBJ2-1 TRBV19
TGTGCCAGCAGTAGGACAGGGGAGCCCTACAATGAGCAGTTCTTC CASSRTGEPYNEQFF - TRBD1 TRBJ2-1 TRBV28
TGTGCCACCAGCAGGCCGGGACAGGGTGGAAATGAGCAGTTCTTC CATSRPGQGGNEQFF - TRBD1 TRBJ2-1 TRBV15
TGTGCCAGCACCCCCGGTTTGGGGGGAGGGGCCTACAATGAGCAGTTCTTC CASTPGLGGGAYNEQFF - TRBD2 TRBJ2-1 TRBV9
TGTGCCAGCCTAATGACAGGGGGCGGAAACACCATATATTTT CASLMTGGGNTIYF - TRBD1 TRBJ1-3 TRBV14
TGTGCCAGCTCACCACTCGCAGATCAGCCCCAGCATTTT CASSPLADQPQHF - - TRBJ1-5 TRBV18
TGCAGTGCTAGTTATTTTACCGGGACAGGCTCCTACGAGCAGTACTTC CSASYFTGTGSYEQYF - TRBD1 TRBJ2-7 TRBV20-1
TGTGCCACCTGGACTAGCCGGGGCACAGATACGCAGTATTTT CATWTSRGTDTQYF - TRBD2 TRBJ2-3 TRBV10-3